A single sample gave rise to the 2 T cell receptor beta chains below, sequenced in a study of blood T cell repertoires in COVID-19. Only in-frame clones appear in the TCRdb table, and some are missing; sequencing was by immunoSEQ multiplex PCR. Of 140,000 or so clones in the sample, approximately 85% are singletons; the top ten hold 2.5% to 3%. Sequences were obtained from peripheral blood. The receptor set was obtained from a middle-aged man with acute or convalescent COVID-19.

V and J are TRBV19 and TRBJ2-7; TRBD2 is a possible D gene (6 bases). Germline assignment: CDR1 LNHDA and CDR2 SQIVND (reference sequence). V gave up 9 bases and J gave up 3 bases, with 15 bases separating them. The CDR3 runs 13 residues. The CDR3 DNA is TGTGCCAGCGGGAGAGGGGTCGGCTACGAGCAGTACTTC. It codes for CASGRGVGYEQYF.

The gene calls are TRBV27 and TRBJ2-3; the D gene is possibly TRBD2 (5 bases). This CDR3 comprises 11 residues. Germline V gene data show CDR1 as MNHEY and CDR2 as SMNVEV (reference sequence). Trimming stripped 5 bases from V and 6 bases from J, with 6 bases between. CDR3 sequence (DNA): TGTGCCAGCAGTCCGGGGGATACGCAGTATTTT. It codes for CASSPGDTQYF.